This entry lists 32 T cell receptor beta chains sequenced from one sample in a study of T cells expressing NK-cell markers. TCRdb re-called the 5' RACE reads; every CDR3 protein appears as one record, without DNA. The sample includes hundreds of thousands of distinct CDR3 sequences. Sequences were obtained from blood T cells: a sorted CD56 or NKG2C T cell subset, CD4+ or CD8+ T cells, or bulk PBMC T cells (not recorded which). The receptor set was obtained from a woman between 18 and 75 years old in good health.

V and J are TRBV14 and TRBJ2-2; the D call from TCRdb, TRBD2, cannot be confirmed without DNA. The CDR3 length is 17 residues. In germline, CDR1 is SGHDN, CDR2 FVKESK. The CDR3 loop reads CASSQEPPTSAAGELFF.

V usage is TRBV29-1 and J usage is TRBJ1-2; TCRdb designates TRBD1, a call that cannot be tested without DNA. CDR3 size: 12 residues. The germline V gene encodes CDR1 SQVTM and CDR2 ANQGSEA. The CDR3 sequence: CSVGGAGGGYTF.

The J gene is TRBJ2-1, the V gene TRBV12-3 or TRBV12-4; TCRdb's assignment of TRBD2 cannot be checked, as there is no DNA. The CDR3 has 16 amino acids. CDR3 region: CASSRLAGGLRGGEFF.

The rearrangement uses TRBV24-1 and TRBJ2-1; TCRdb's D call of TRBD1 is untestable without DNA. Per germline, CDR1 KGHDR and CDR2 SFDVKD. There are 15 residues in the CDR3. CDR3 sequence reads: CATSNPGTGIHEQFF.

The V gene is TRBV12-3 or TRBV12-4, the J gene TRBJ2-1; the D call of TRBD1 rests on TCRdb alone, since no DNA is present to check it. The CDR3 covers 15 residues. The CDR3 region is CASSLGDRAYNEQFF.

This rearrangement joins TRBV6-2 or TRBV6-3 to TRBJ1-2; TCRdb outputs TRBD1, but without DNA this stays unchecked. This CDR3 has 12 residues. The germline V gene encodes CDR1 MNHEY and CDR2 SVGEGT. The CDR3 loop reads CASSYFPGGYTF.

The J gene is TRBJ1-1, the V gene TRBV18. CDR3 length: 14 residues. Germline V gives CDR1 KGHSH, CDR2 LQKENI. The CDR3 here is CASSPEHYNTEAFF.

The chain couples TRBV21-1 to TRBJ2-3; TCRdb names TRBD1, which stays unverified in the absence of DNA. TRBV21-1 is described as a pseudogene. This CDR3 contains 16 residues. This chain's CDR3 is CASSKARQGAGDTQYF.

The chain links TRBV19 to TRBJ1-1. The germline V gene encodes CDR1 LNHDA and CDR2 SQIVND (reference sequence). This CDR3 is built from 14 residues. This chain's CDR3 is CASSWETDNTEAFF.

This rearrangement joins TRBV29-1 to TRBJ2-5; TCRdb returns TRBD1, unconfirmable since there is no DNA. CDR1 and CDR2 (germline): SQVTM, ANQGSEA. The CDR3 covers 15 residues. The CDR3: CSVEARGFGGETQYF.

The CDR3 sequence is CASSPGRNTGELFF. V is TRBV5-1 and J is TRBJ2-2; TCRdb's D call of TRBD1 is untestable without DNA. Germline loops: CDR1 SGHRS, CDR2 YFSETQ. The CDR3 is 14 residues long.

The chain combines TRBV20-1 with TRBJ2-7; TCRdb outputs TRBD1, but without DNA this stays unchecked. Germline V gene lookup returns CDR1 DFQATT and CDR2 SNEGSKA (reference sequence). CDR3 length equals 13 residues. This CDR3 reads CSAQGPYNEGQYF.

The rearrangement links TRBV6-6 to TRBJ2-7. This CDR3 is 13 amino acids long. CDR1 MNHNY and CDR2 SVGAGI come from the germline V gene (reference sequence). CDR3 amino acids: CASRPDVTYEQYF.

The chain links TRBV5-1 to TRBJ2-5; TCRdb's D call, TRBD2, is unchecked because there is no DNA. CDR1 is SGHRS and CDR2 is YFSETQ in the germline V gene. The CDR3 consists of 16 residues. The CDR3 reads CASSLPRTSGVETQYF.

The chain joins TRBV20-1 to TRBJ1-4. Per germline, CDR1 DFQATT and CDR2 SNEGSKA (reference sequence). This CDR3 has 14 amino acids. CDR3 loop: CSARTVLHGEKLFF.

The chain combines TRBV19 with TRBJ2-5; TCRdb names TRBD2, which stays unverified in the absence of DNA. Per germline, CDR1 LNHDA and CDR2 SQIVND (reference sequence). The CDR3 has 15 residues. Here the CDR3 reads CASSFWLAGDETQYF.

The chain's CDR3 is CASSVTSGGAGDTQYF. The rearrangement joins TRBV9 to TRBJ2-3; checking the TCRdb D call of TRBD2 is not possible without DNA. This CDR3 has 16 amino acids. Germline loops: CDR1 SGDLS, CDR2 YYNGEE.

The chain has TRBV29-1 and TRBJ2-3; TCRdb's D call of TRBD2 is untestable without DNA. CDR3 length: 16 residues. Germline assignment: CDR1 SQVTM and CDR2 ANQGSEA. This chain's CDR3 is CSGGTSGTLYTDTQYF.

The CDR3 here is CASSTDRAQHF. The chain is built from TRBV6-2 or TRBV6-3 and TRBJ1-5; the TRBD1 assignment by TCRdb is unverifiable without DNA. The length of the CDR3 is 11 residues. Germline CDR1 reads MNHEY; CDR2 reads SVGEGT.

The rearrangement links TRBV7-2 to TRBJ2-5; the D call from TCRdb, TRBD1, cannot be confirmed without DNA. Germline lookup yields CDR1 SGHTA and CDR2 FQGNSA. This CDR3 contains 15 residues. This CDR3 is CASSSQGGRQETQYF. The complete variable domain, with remaining parts taken from reference TRBV7-2 and TRBJ2-5, reads GAGVSQSPSNKVTEKGKDVELRCDPISGHTALYWYRQSLGQGLEFLIYFQGNSAPDKSGLPSDRFSAERTGGSVSTLTIQRTQQEDSAVYLCASSSQGGRQETQYFGPGTRLLVL.

The chain couples TRBV6-2 or TRBV6-3 to TRBJ1-1; no DNA is available, so the TRBD1 call from TCRdb remains unchecked. This CDR3 contains 14 residues. Germline V lookup: CDR1 MNHEY, CDR2 SVGEGT. CDR3 protein: CASSYDGGNTEAFF.

This sequence joins TRBV5-6 and TRBJ1-3. Looked up from germline, CDR1 is SGHDT and CDR2 is YYEEEE. This CDR3 region has 18 residues. The CDR3 loop reads CASSFPGSPRRGGNTIYF.

J is TRBJ2-2 and V is TRBV4-2; TCRdb indicates TRBD1, and absent DNA this call remains unverified. The CDR3 is made up of 16 amino acids. The V gene's germline CDR1 is LGHNA and CDR2 YNFKEQ. This CDR3 reads CASSPGTGSNTGELFF.

V gene TRBV5-1 combines with J gene TRBJ1-2; absent DNA, TCRdb's TRBD1 call cannot be checked. This CDR3 contains 14 residues. CDR1 is SGHRS and CDR2 is YFSETQ in the germline V gene. CDR3: CASSLEAPSSGYTF.

V and J are TRBV7-2 and TRBJ2-1. CDR3 size: 16 residues. Germline-derived CDR1 and CDR2 are SGHTA and FQGNSA. The CDR3 protein is CASSSSGGGFYNEQFF.

The V gene is TRBV7-3, the J gene TRBJ2-2; TCRdb calls TRBD2, which cannot be checked without DNA. This CDR3 spans 15 amino acids. Germline-derived CDR1 and CDR2 are SGHTA and FQGTGA. CDR3 sequence reads: CASSLLGGSPGELFF.

The chain joins TRBV18 to TRBJ2-1. This CDR3 has 17 amino acids. Germline CDR1 is KGHSH and CDR2 is LQKENI. This CDR3 is CASSQIRARSPSNEQFF.

V and J are TRBV12-3 or TRBV12-4 and TRBJ1-1; without DNA, the TCRdb call of TRBD1 cannot be checked. The CDR3 consists of 16 residues. CDR3 in amino acids: CASSTGQGLGNTEAFF.

The rearrangement joins TRBV29-1 to TRBJ2-5; lacking DNA, the TRBD1 call made by TCRdb goes unchecked. Germline V CDR1 and CDR2: SQVTM, ANQGSEA. The CDR3 is made up of 12 amino acids. This CDR3 reads CSLTTGGETQYF.

The rearrangement joins TRBV19 to TRBJ1-1; checking the TCRdb D call of TRBD1 is not possible without DNA. The length of the CDR3 is 13 residues. The germline V gene encodes CDR1 LNHDA and CDR2 SQIVND (reference sequence). CDR3 region: CASSSRDRGKAFF.

The V gene is TRBV7-2, the J gene TRBJ2-5; TCRdb picks TRBD1, but there is no DNA to check that call. This CDR3 is built from 15 residues. Germline CDR1 is SGHTA and CDR2 is FQGNSA. CDR3 sequence reads: CASSVVSGQRETQYF.

The chain couples TRBV12-3 or TRBV12-4 to TRBJ2-1; TCRdb designates TRBD1, a call that cannot be tested without DNA. The CDR3 loop spans 13 amino acids. The CDR3 here is CASSLTGLNEQFF.